These 24 T cell receptor beta chains share one sample of origin, sequenced in a study of blood T cell repertoires in COVID-19. Here immunoSEQ multiplex PCR was the method, and the copy in TCRdb shows in-frame clones only, minus some. Of roughly 100,000 clones listed, 81% are singletons. The sequencing input was peripheral blood. All receptors derive from an elderly man with acute or convalescent COVID-19.

This sequence joins TRBV11-1 and TRBJ1-1, with 7 bases aligning to TRBD1. The CDR3 spans 15 residues. The trim removed 6 bases at V and 0 bases at J, leaving 7 bases unmatched. CDR1 and CDR2 from the germline V gene are SGHAT and FQDESV (reference sequence). The CDR3 is CASSSPGTVNTEAFF. The CDR3 DNA follows: TGTGCCAGCAGTAGCCCCGGGACAGTGAACACTGAAGCTTTCTTT.

The chain recombines TRBV5-1 with TRBJ2-5; 7 bases are a match to TRBD1. The CDR3 is 15 residues long. Germline trimming cut 1 base from V and 3 bases from J; bases unmatched to any gene: 6. Germline lookup yields CDR1 SGHRS and CDR2 YFSETQ. CDR3 residues: CASSLIPGTEETQYF. CDR3 nucleotide sequence: TGCGCCAGCAGCTTGATTCCCGGGACAGAAGAGACCCAGTACTTC.

The chain combines TRBV5-1 with TRBJ2-1; TRBD2 is a possible D gene (6 bases). The germline V gene has CDR1 SGHRS and CDR2 YFSETQ. The CDR3 sequence is 14 residues long. V was clipped by 1 base and J by 6 bases, with 11 bases between them. Here the CDR3 DNA reads TGCGCCAGCAGCTTGCCGGGAGTTACCAATGAGCAGTTCTTC. Its translation: CASSLPGVTNEQFF.

This clone was detected once. This chain uses TRBV5-1 with TRBJ2-1; 11 bases match TRBD2. Germline values: CDR1 SGHRS, CDR2 YFSETQ. V was pared by 2 bases and J by 4 bases, with 11 bases of the junction left unmatched. The CDR3 covers 18 residues. The CDR3 loop is CASSLRSAGTSGYNEQFF. CDR3 bases: TGCGCCAGCAGCTTAAGGTCCGCCGGGACTAGCGGTTACAATGAGCAGTTCTTC.

V is TRBV29-1 and J is TRBJ1-2, with 9 bases identical to TRBD1. The CDR3 extends over 13 amino acids. V lost 6 bases, J lost 8 bases, and 10 bases stayed unmatched. Germline CDR1 and CDR2: SQVTM and ANQGSEA. This chain's CDR3 is CSVIGQGTWGYTF. As DNA, the CDR3 is TGCAGCGTAATCGGACAGGGGACGTGGGGCTACACCTTC.

This clone was recorded a few times. Other DNA variants within this sample encode the same CDR3. The chain combines TRBV18 with TRBJ1-2, with D maybe TRBD1 (5 bases). This CDR3 contains 12 residues. The V and J ends lost 3 bases and 8 bases respectively, with 10 bases between them. The germline V gene has CDR1 KGHSH and CDR2 LQKENI. The CDR3 DNA sequence: TGTGCCAGCTCACCGGGCAGGGTCGGCTACACCTTC. It is translated as CASSPGRVGYTF.

The chain uses TRBV27 and TRBJ2-2; 9 bases align to TRBD1. With 5 bases clipped from V and 6 bases from J, the junction kept 4 bases outside the gene matches. The CDR3 contains 14 residues. The germline V gene has CDR1 MNHEY and CDR2 SMNVEV (reference sequence). CDR3 loop: CASSRTGEPGELFF. CDR3 sequence (DNA): TGTGCCAGCAGTCGGACAGGGGAGCCCGGGGAGCTGTTTTTT.

This sequence joins TRBV18 and TRBJ1-3; D possibly corresponds to TRBD1 (6 bases). Per germline, CDR1 KGHSH and CDR2 LQKENI. Trimming took 1 base from V and 3 from J, leaving 19 bases between them. This CDR3 has 18 amino acids. CDR3 amino acids: CASSPRAGVFLGGNTIYF. The CDR3 nucleotides read TGTGCCAGCTCACCACGGGCAGGGGTATTTCTCGGTGGAAACACCATATATTTT. Full variable domain (outside the CDR3, taken from reference TRBV18 and TRBJ1-3): NAGVMQNPRHLVRRRGQEARLRCSPMKGHSHVYWYRQLPEEGLKFMVYLQKENIIDESGMPKERFSAEFPKEGPSILRIQQVVRGDSAAYFCASSPRAGVFLGGNTIYFGEGSWLTVV.

The chain joins TRBV2 to TRBJ1-1; D is uncertain. The V end lost 5 bases, the J end lost 7 bases, and 14 bases lay between the germline ends. CDR1 and CDR2 (germline): SNHLY, FYNNEI. This CDR3 is built from 13 residues. The CDR3 here is CASSNWMAGEAFF. DNA of the CDR3: TGTGCCAGCAGTAATTGGATGGCGGGTGAAGCTTTCTTT.

In this sample, this clone turned up once. The V call is TRBV28, the J call TRBJ2-2; no reliable D call. Trimming shortened V by 0 bases and J by 5 bases, and 10 bases separated the two germline ends. The CDR3 covers 15 residues. The germline V gene has CDR1 MDHEN and CDR2 SYDVKM. CDR3 sequence reads: CASSLWPLRTGELFF. The CDR3, as DNA: TGTGCCAGCAGTTTATGGCCTCTCCGGACCGGGGAGCTGTTTTTT.

The V and J genes are TRBV2 and TRBJ1-5; D might be TRBD1 (6 bases). Germline CDR1 reads SNHLY; CDR2 reads FYNNEI. The CDR3 has 13 amino acids. Trimming left V 6 bases short and J 2 bases short, with 8 bases between. CDR3 in amino acids: CASRAGGNQPQHF. The CDR3 region has the DNA TGTGCCAGCAGGGCAGGGGGCAATCAGCCCCAGCATTTT.

This clone has just one count. This chain links TRBV18 with TRBJ1-5; D is unclear. Trimming took 6 bases from V and 0 from J, leaving 6 bases between them. This CDR3 is built from 13 residues. Germline CDR1 and CDR2: KGHSH and LQKENI. CDR3 sequence (DNA): TGTGCCAGCTCCCCGGGTAGCAATCAGCCCCAGCATTTT. Its protein is CASSPGSNQPQHF.

This clone was seen a single time. The chain has TRBV18 and TRBJ2-1, with 7 nucleotides matching TRBD2. The CDR3 extends over 14 amino acids. The germline V gene has CDR1 KGHSH and CDR2 LQKENI. The V segment lost 2 bases and the J segment 4 bases; nucleotides outside the gene matches: 2. CDR3 region: CASSPSSGYNEQFF. The CDR3 nucleotides read TGTGCCAGCTCACCATCTAGCGGATACAATGAGCAGTTCTTC. The variable domain in full, completed from reference TRBV18 and TRBJ2-1, reads NAGVMQNPRHLVRRRGQEARLRCSPMKGHSHVYWYRQLPEEGLKFMVYLQKENIIDESGMPKERFSAEFPKEGPSILRIQQVVRGDSAAYFCASSPSSGYNEQFFGPGTRLTVL.

V is TRBV28 and J is TRBJ1-4; 8 bases agree with TRBD1. V dropped 10 bases and J dropped 8; count of bases not matched to a gene: 9. Germline lookup yields CDR1 MDHEN and CDR2 SYDVKM. This CDR3 is 13 amino acids long. The CDR3 loop reads CATQTGVKEKLFF. CDR3 DNA: TGTGCCACCCAGACAGGGGTCAAGGAAAAACTGTTTTTT.

The chain is built from TRBV18 and TRBJ1-4, with 10 bases that match TRBD1. This CDR3 has 16 amino acids. Germline-derived CDR1 and CDR2 are KGHSH and LQKENI. The V and J ends lost 2 bases and 7 bases, in that order; junction bases with no gene match: 7. In DNA form, the CDR3 reads TGTGCCAGCTCACCAAGGGGGACAGGGGACGGTGAAAAACTGTTTTTT. Protein sequence: CASSPRGTGDGEKLFF. The complete variable domain, with remaining parts taken from reference TRBV18 and TRBJ1-4, reads NAGVMQNPRHLVRRRGQEARLRCSPMKGHSHVYWYRQLPEEGLKFMVYLQKENIIDESGMPKERFSAEFPKEGPSILRIQQVVRGDSAAYFCASSPRGTGDGEKLFFGSGTQLSVL.

The rearrangement links TRBV4-3 to TRBJ2-5; D is possibly TRBD2 (6 bases). The germline V and J ends were trimmed by 4 bases and 4 bases, with 19 bases remaining between them. The length of the CDR3 is 16 residues. Germline-derived CDR1 and CDR2 are LGHNA and YSLEER. The CDR3 loop reads CASSPQVASVGETQYF. The DNA of the CDR3 is TGCGCCAGCAGCCCCCAGGTGGCTAGCGTGGGAGAGACCCAGTACTTC.

This chain links TRBV12-3 or TRBV12-4 with TRBJ1-5; 7 positions agree with TRBD1. V was pared by 6 bases and J by 4 bases, with 3 bases of the junction left unmatched. The CDR3 is 13 residues long. CDR3 sequence (DNA): TGTGCCAGCAGCCGACAGGGTAATCAGCCCCAGCATTTT. Translating gives CASSRQGNQPQHF.

The chain uses TRBV5-1 and TRBJ2-3; 13 bases map to TRBD2. The germline V gene encodes CDR1 SGHRS and CDR2 YFSETQ. The CDR3 extends over 16 amino acids. V dropped 2 bases and J dropped 5; count of bases not matched to a gene: 5. The CDR3 loop is CASSFSGTSGVDTQYF. The CDR3 nucleotides are TGCGCCAGCAGCTTCTCCGGGACTAGCGGGGTAGATACGCAGTATTTT.

Many counts were recorded for this clone. This chain connects TRBV19 to TRBJ1-4; 7 positions match TRBD1. Germline trimming cut 9 bases from V and 6 bases from J; bases unmatched to any gene: 4. From germline, CDR1 is LNHDA and CDR2 SQIVND (reference sequence). CDR3 length equals 12 residues. CDR3 nucleotides: TGTGCCAGCTGGGACAGTTATGAAAAACTGTTTTTT. It codes for CASWDSYEKLFF.

This chain connects TRBV6-2 or TRBV6-3 to TRBJ2-3; D perhaps matches TRBD2 (6 bases). Between the trimmed V and J ends, which lost 0 bases and 0 bases, there was a span of 13 bases. There are 17 residues in the CDR3. Per the germline V gene, CDR1 is MNHEY and CDR2 is SVGEGT. The CDR3 DNA reads as TGTGCCAGCAGTTACTCGTCGCGGGGACTTAGCACAGATACGCAGTATTTT. Translating gives CASSYSSRGLSTDTQYF.

This clone turned up a few times. The CDR3 DNA follows: TGTGCCAGTAGTCCGACAGGGGCTGAAGCTTTCTTT. Its protein product is CASSPTGAEAFF. The chain has TRBV19 and TRBJ1-1, with 8 bases identical to TRBD1. Germline V gene lookup returns CDR1 LNHDA and CDR2 SQIVND (reference sequence). The CDR3 has 12 residues. Trimming at V came to 5 bases and at J to 6 bases, leaving 2 bases not matched to a gene.

The chain couples TRBV19 to TRBJ2-1, with 14 nucleotides matching TRBD2. Germline lookup yields CDR1 LNHDA and CDR2 SQIVND (reference sequence). This CDR3 is 20 amino acids long. The V gene end was trimmed by 3 bases and the J gene end by 4 bases; junction bases not matched to a gene: 14. CDR3 DNA sequence: TGTGCCAGTAGTATCAGAGGGACTAGCGGGAGTTCGGGGGGATACAATGAGCAGTTCTTC. This encodes CASSIRGTSGSSGGYNEQFF.

This sequence joins TRBV7-9 and TRBJ2-6; D may be TRBD1 (6 bases). The CDR3 has 18 residues. Germline-derived CDR1 and CDR2 are SEHNR and FQNEAQ (reference sequence). V lost 1 base, J lost 0 bases, and 13 bases lay in between. The CDR3 sequence is CASSLVQGQTSGANVLTF. CDR3 nucleotides: TGTGCCAGCAGCTTAGTACAGGGCCAAACCTCTGGGGCCAACGTCCTGACTTTC.

J is TRBJ2-1 and V is TRBV7-9; TRBD1 matches at 8 bases. Trimming at V came to 4 bases and at J to 2 bases, leaving 7 bases not matched to a gene. This CDR3 has 16 amino acids. The germline V gene encodes CDR1 SEHNR and CDR2 FQNEAQ (reference sequence). CDR3 nucleotide sequence: TGTGCCAGCAGCTCAAGGACAGGGAGCACCTACAATGAGCAGTTCTTC. This translates into CASSSRTGSTYNEQFF.